This T cell receptor beta chain appears in the sequencing data of a study of T-cell reconstitution after alpha-beta-depleted transplantation in children. Preparation of the TCRbeta library involved a method that used unique molecular identifiers. TCRdb used MiXCR to reprocess the PCR reads, holding one entry per CDR3 protein. This sample has about 400,000 distinct CDR3 sequences, with roughly 22% found just once. In this sample, this clonotype turned up a few times. CDR1 is SEHNR and CDR2 is FQNEAQ in the germline V gene (reference sequence). The V and J ends lost 0 bases and 1 base respectively, with 10 bases between them. This CDR3 has 15 amino acids.

The chain combines TRBV7-9 with TRBJ2-7; tentatively, D is TRBD1 or TRBD2 (5 bases each). The sequencing here drew on PBMCs from the stem cell graft donor, taken from the stem cell graft. The source of this sequence is a human donor who donated a stem cell graft to a child with acute myeloid leukemia. In DNA, the CDR3 is TGTGCCAGCAGCTTAGCGGGACCGGAGTCCTACGAGCAGTACTTC. It translates to CASSLAGPESYEQYF.